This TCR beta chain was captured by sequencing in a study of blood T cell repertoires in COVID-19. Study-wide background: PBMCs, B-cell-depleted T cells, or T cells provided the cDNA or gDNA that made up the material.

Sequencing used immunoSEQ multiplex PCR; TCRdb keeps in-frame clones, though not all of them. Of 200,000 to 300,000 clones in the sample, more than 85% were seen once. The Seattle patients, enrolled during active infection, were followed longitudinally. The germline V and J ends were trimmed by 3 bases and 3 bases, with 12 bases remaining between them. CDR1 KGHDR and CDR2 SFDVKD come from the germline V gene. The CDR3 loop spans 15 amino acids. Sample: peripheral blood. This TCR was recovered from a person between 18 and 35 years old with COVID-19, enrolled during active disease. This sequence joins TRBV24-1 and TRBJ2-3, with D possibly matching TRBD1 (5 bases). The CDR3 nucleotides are TGTGCCACCAGTGATCGACAGCGAACGACAGATACGCAGTATTTT. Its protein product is CATSDRQRTTDTQYF.